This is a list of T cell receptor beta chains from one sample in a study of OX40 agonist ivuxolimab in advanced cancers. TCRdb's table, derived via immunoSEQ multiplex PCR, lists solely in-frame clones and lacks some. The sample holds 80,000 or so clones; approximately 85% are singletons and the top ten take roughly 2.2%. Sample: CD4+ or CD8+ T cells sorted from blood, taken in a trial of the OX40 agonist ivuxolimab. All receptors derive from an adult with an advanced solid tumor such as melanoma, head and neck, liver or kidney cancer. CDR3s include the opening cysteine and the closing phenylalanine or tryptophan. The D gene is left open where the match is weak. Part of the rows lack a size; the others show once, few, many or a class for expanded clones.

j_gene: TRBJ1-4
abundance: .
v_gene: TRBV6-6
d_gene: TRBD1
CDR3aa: CASSSGQGSEKLFF
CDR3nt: TGTGCCAGCAGTTCCGGACAGGGAAGCGAAAAACTGTTTTTT

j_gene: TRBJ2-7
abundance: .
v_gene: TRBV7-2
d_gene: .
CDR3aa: CASSLRLLGSYEQYF
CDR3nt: TGTGCCAGCAGCTTACGGCTCCTCGGGTCCTACGAGCAGTACTTC

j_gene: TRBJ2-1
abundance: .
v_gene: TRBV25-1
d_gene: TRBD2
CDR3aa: CASRISGRGSEQFF
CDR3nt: TGTGCCAGCAGAATTAGCGGGAGAGGTAGTGAGCAGTTCTTC

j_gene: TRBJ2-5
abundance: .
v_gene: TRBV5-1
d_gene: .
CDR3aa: CASSWGGRGETQYF
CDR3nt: TGCGCCAGCTCCTGGGGGGGGCGGGGAGAGACCCAGTACTTC

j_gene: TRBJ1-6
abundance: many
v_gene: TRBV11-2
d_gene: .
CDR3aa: CASSLGIARANYNSPLHF
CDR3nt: TGTGCCAGCAGCTTGGGAATCGCCAGGGCGAACTATAATTCACCCCTCCACTTT

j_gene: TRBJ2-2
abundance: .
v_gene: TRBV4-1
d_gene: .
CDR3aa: CASSQDRITGELFF
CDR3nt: TGCGCCAGCAGCCAAGATCGAATAACCGGGGAGCTGTTTTTT

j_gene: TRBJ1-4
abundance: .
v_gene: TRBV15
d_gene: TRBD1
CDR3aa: CATSRVDRGAEKLFF
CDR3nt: TGTGCCACCAGCAGGGTTGACAGGGGGGCTGAAAAACTGTTTTTT

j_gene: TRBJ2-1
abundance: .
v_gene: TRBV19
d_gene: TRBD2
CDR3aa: CASSISFEGTSGSSYYNEQFF
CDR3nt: TGTGCCAGTAGTATAAGTTTTGAAGGGACTAGCGGGAGTTCCTACTACAATGAGCAGTTCTTC

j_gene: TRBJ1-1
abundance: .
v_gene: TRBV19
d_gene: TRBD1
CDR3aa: CASSLLGTGNTEAFF
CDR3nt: TGTGCCAGTAGTCTACTCGGGACAGGGAACACTGAAGCTTTCTTT

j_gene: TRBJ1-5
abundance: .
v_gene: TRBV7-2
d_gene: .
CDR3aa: CASSPGGRRQPQHF
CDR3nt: TGTGCCAGCAGTCCAGGCGGCAGGCGTCAGCCCCAGCATTTT

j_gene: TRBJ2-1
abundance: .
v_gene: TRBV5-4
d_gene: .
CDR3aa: CASSSPVGGQVEQFF
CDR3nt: TGTGCCAGCAGCTCCCCGGTGGGGGGGCAAGTTGAGCAGTTCTTC

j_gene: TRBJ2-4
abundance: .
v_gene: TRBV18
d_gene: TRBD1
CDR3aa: CASSPLDRGDIQYF
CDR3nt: TGTGCCAGCTCACCCCTGGACAGGGGCGACATTCAGTACTTC

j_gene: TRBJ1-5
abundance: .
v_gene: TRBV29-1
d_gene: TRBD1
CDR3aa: CSATGASNQPQHF
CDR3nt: TGCAGCGCTACAGGGGCCAGCAATCAGCCCCAGCATTTT

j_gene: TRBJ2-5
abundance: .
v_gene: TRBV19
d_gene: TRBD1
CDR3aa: CASMPGGFGETQYF
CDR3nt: TGTGCCAGTATGCCAGGGGGCTTTGGAGAGACCCAGTACTTC

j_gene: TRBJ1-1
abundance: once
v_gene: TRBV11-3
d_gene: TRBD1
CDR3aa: CASSLRGGAAEAFF
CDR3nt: TGTGCCAGCAGCTTGAGAGGGGGCGCGGCTGAAGCTTTCTTT

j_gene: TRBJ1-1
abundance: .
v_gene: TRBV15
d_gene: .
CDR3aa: CATSNTRAGARGTEAFF
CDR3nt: TGTGCCACCAGCAATACCAGGGCGGGGGCCAGGGGAACTGAAGCTTTCTTT

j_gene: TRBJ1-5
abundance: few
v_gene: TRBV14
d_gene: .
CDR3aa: CASSQRSNQPQHF
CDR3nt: TGTGCCAGCAGCCAGAGGAGCAATCAGCCCCAGCATTTT

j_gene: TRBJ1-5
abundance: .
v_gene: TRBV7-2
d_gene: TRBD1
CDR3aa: CASSIIGAGGGQPQHF
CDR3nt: TGTGCCAGCAGCATCATAGGGGCAGGGGGCGGTCAGCCCCAGCATTTT

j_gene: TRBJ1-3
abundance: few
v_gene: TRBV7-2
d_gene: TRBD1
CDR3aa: CASSSDRPGGNTIYF
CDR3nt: TGTGCCAGCAGCTCGGACAGGCCTGGGGGAAACACCATATATTTT

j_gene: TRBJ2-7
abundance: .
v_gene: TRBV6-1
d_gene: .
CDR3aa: CASSSDRMSYEQYF
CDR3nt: TGTGCCAGCAGTTCTGACAGAATGTCCTACGAGCAGTACTTC

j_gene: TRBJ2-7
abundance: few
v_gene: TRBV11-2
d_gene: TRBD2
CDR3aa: CASSRGGPYEQYF
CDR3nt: TGTGCCAGCAGTCGGGGAGGGCCCTACGAGCAGTACTTC

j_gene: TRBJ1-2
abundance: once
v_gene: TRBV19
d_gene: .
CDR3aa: CASSSWRAGDYGYTF
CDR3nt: TGTGCCAGTAGTTCATGGAGGGCAGGGGACTATGGCTACACCTTC

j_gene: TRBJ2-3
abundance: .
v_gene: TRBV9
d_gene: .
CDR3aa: CASSGWTADTQYF
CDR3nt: TGTGCCAGCAGCGGGTGGACAGCAGATACGCAGTATTTT

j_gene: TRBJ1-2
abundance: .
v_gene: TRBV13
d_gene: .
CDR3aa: CASSFAGGANYGYTF
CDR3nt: TGTGCCAGCAGCTTTGCGGGGGGCGCTAACTATGGCTACACCTTC

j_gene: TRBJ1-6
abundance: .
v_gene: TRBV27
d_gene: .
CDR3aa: CASNGYGNNNSPLHF
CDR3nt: TGTGCCAGCAACGGGTACGGGAATAATAATTCACCCCTCCACTTT

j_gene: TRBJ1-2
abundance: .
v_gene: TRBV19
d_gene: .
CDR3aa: CASSWLSNYGYTF
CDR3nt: TGTGCCAGTAGTTGGCTGTCCAACTATGGCTACACCTTC

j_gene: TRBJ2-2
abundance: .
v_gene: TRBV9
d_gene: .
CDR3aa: CASTSVGAGGTGELFF
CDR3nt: TGTGCCAGCACCTCAGTTGGGGCTGGGGGCACCGGGGAGCTGTTTTTT

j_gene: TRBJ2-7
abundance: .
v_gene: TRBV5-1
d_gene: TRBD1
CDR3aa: CASSLDRGTYEQYF
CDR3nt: TGCGCCAGCAGCTTGGACAGGGGAACCTACGAGCAGTACTTC

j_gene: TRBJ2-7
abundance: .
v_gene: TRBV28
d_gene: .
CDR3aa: CASSFVRGNEQYF
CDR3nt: TGTGCCAGCAGTTTCGTCCGGGGGAACGAGCAGTACTTC

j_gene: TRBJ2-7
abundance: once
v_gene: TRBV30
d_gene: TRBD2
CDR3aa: CAWSPPSGAYEQYF
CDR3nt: TGTGCCTGGAGTCCCCCCAGCGGGGCCTACGAGCAGTACTTC

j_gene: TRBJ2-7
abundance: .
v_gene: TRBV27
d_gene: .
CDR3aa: CASSRGATYEQYF
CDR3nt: TGTGCCAGCAGCCGCGGGGCCACCTACGAGCAGTACTTC

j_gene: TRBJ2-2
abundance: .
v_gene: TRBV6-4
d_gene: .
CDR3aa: CASSDSDIFQPDTGELFF
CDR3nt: TGTGCCAGCAGTGACTCAGATATTTTTCAACCCGACACCGGGGAGCTGTTTTTT

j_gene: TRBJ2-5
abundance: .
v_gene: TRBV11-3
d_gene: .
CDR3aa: CASSAKGTGSETQYF
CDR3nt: TGTGCCAGCAGCGCCAAGGGTACGGGGTCGGAGACCCAGTACTTC

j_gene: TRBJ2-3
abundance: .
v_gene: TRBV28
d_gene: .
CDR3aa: CASSRFWGGSTDTQYF
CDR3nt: TGTGCCAGCAGTCGGTTTTGGGGGGGCTCCACAGATACGCAGTATTTT

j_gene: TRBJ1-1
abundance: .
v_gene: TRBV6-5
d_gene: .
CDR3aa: CASIVTGIQRIEAFF
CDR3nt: TGTGCCAGCATCGTCACCGGGATCCAGCGTATCGAAGCTTTCTTT

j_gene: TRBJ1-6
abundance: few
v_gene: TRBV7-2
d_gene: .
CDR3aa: CASSGVMGNSPLHF
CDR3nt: TGTGCCAGCAGCGGGGTGATGGGTAATTCACCCCTCCACTTT